The rows below give T cell receptor beta chains drawn from one sample of a study of identical twins. Via MiXCR, TCRdb re-called the 5' RACE reads, giving one row per CDR3 protein. The repertoire holds hundreds of thousands of distinct CDR3 sequences, around 8.3% seen once, with approximately 0.89% in the top ten. This sample also belongs to another study, concerning yellow fever vaccine responses in identical twins.

The source material was PBMCs. These receptors all come from a woman under 30 in good health. Each CDR3 is given with its conserved first and last residue. D genes are given only for firm matches. A clone size is listed for some rows: how often the clone was seen (once, few, many), or a class if it is expanded.

clone_size j_call v_call d_call cdr3_aa cdr3_nt
- TRBJ2-7 TRBV7-9 TRBD1 CASSFRTGGPSYEQYF TGTGCCAGCAGCTTTCGGACAGGGGGTCCCTCTTACGAGCAGTACTTC
few TRBJ2-5 TRBV20-1 TRBD2 CSASFAGGPGQETQYF TGCAGTGCTAGCTTCGCGGGAGGGCCAGGGCAAGAGACCCAGTACTTC
many TRBJ2-1 TRBV14 - CASSQPGQYRRQFF TGTGCCAGCAGCCAACCTGGACAGTATCGGCGGCAGTTCTTC
few TRBJ1-1 TRBV5-6 - CASSLVFAEAFF TGTGCCAGCAGCTTGGTCTTCGCTGAAGCTTTCTTT
- TRBJ2-1 TRBV20-1 TRBD2 CSAATSGYNEQFF TGCAGTGCCGCCACTAGCGGTTACAATGAGCAGTTCTTC
few TRBJ2-2 TRBV5-6 TRBD2 CASTEGTRGTGELFF TGTGCCAGCACCGAGGGGACTAGAGGCACCGGGGAGCTGTTTTTT
- TRBJ2-2 TRBV2 TRBD1 CASSADRGGTGELFF TGTGCCAGCAGCGCCGACAGGGGGGGCACCGGGGAGCTGTTTTTT
- TRBJ2-7 TRBV20-1 TRBD2 CSAAPTSGRAYEQYF TGCAGTGCTGCCCCTACTAGCGGGAGGGCCTACGAGCAGTACTTC
- TRBJ2-4 TRBV28 - CASSQPGNIAKNIQYF TGTGCCAGCAGCCAGCCGGGGAATATAGCCAAAAACATTCAGTACTTC
many TRBJ2-3 TRBV7-9 - CASSPSGDTQYF TGTGCCAGCAGCCCCTCGGGGGATACGCAGTATTTT
few TRBJ2-7 TRBV7-2 - CASSWGYGEQYF TGTGCCAGCAGCTGGGGTTACGGGGAGCAGTACTTC
- TRBJ2-3 TRBV11-2 TRBD2 CASSAAVRAAGGPFDTQYF TGTGCCAGCAGCGCCGCCGTACGAGCGGCGGGGGGGCCGTTCGATACGCAGTATTTT
few TRBJ1-2 TRBV10-3 TRBD1 CAISESTRTGSYGYTF TGTGCCATCAGTGAGTCGACTCGGACAGGGAGCTATGGCTACACCTTC
- TRBJ2-7 TRBV6-1 - CASRPVSKGTSYEQYF TGTGCCAGCAGGCCCGTTTCGAAGGGGACCTCCTACGAGCAGTACTTC
few TRBJ2-1 TRBV6-5 - CASSSRQIHNEQFF TGTGCCAGCAGTTCTAGGCAGATCCACAATGAGCAGTTCTTC
- TRBJ2-7 TRBV20-1 - CSARSYREYEQYF TGCAGTGCTAGAAGCTATAGAGAATACGAGCAGTACTTC
few TRBJ2-5 TRBV4-2 TRBD1 CASSQEQGAGGTQYF TGTGCCAGCAGCCAAGAACAGGGGGCTGGGGGGACCCAGTACTTC
- TRBJ1-1 TRBV9 - CASSVAPGKKTEAFF TGTGCCAGCAGCGTAGCTCCAGGGAAGAAAACCGAAGCTTTCTTT
- TRBJ2-1 TRBV10-3 TRBD2 CAISESSSGDINEQIF TGTGCCATCAGTGAGTCCTCTAGCGGGGATATCAATGAGCAGATCTTC
few TRBJ1-2 TRBV3-1 - CASSQDIQGGYGYTF TGTGCCAGCAGCCAAGATATTCAGGGAGGCTATGGCTACACCTTC
few TRBJ2-7 TRBV20-1 TRBD1 CSAGQGNEQYF TGCAGTGCTGGACAGGGGAACGAGCAGTACTTC
- TRBJ2-3 TRBV10-2 TRBD2 CASKSSGGSPDTQYF TGCGCCAGCAAGTCTAGCGGGGGGAGCCCAGATACGCAGTATTTT
many TRBJ2-2 TRBV29-1 - CSVRVKRLAGELFF TGCAGCGTTAGGGTGAAGAGGTTGGCCGGGGAGCTGTTTTTT
few TRBJ2-3 TRBV5-1 - CASSLGTRRVDTQYF TGCGCCAGCAGCTTGGGGACACGACGGGTCGATACGCAGTATTTT
once TRBJ1-1 TRBV7-2 - CASSLAGIGGTEAFF TGTGCCAGCAGTCTTGCGGGGATTGGAGGCACTGAAGCTTTCTTT
- TRBJ1-1 TRBV7-9 - CASSLALIRDDGTEAFF TGTGCCAGCAGCTTAGCCCTTATACGGGACGACGGCACTGAAGCTTTCTTT
few TRBJ2-3 TRBV4-2 - CASSQQGYSDTQYF TGTGCCAGCAGCCAGCAGGGGTACTCAGATACGCAGTATTTT
many TRBJ2-7 TRBV5-1 TRBD2 CASSLGASGGFYEQYF TGCGCCAGCAGCTTGGGGGCTAGCGGGGGGTTCTACGAGCAGTACTTC
many TRBJ1-2 TRBV5-6 TRBD1 CASSLDRGDGYTF TGTGCCAGCAGCTTGGACAGGGGCGACGGCTACACCTTC
- TRBJ2-7 TRBV4-3 - CASSLTPYVEQYF TGCGCCAGCAGCCTTACCCCATATGTCGAGCAGTACTTC
few TRBJ2-7 TRBV6-2/TRBV6-3 - CASDPGASTYEQYF TGTGCCAGCGATCCAGGGGCATCAACCTACGAGCAGTACTTC
- TRBJ2-5 TRBV2 - CASSADGVGQETQYF TGTGCCAGCAGTGCGGATGGGGTGGGACAAGAGACCCAGTACTTC
many TRBJ2-1 TRBV5-1 - CASAGLYNEQFF TGCGCCAGCGCGGGCCTCTACAATGAGCAGTTCTTC
few TRBJ2-1 TRBV20-1 - CSALDSGRGYNEQFF TGCAGTGCTCTGGACAGCGGGCGGGGTTACAATGAGCAGTTCTTC
few TRBJ2-1 TRBV11-2 TRBD2 CASSSGGGLADNEQFF TGTGCCAGCAGCTCGGGGGGGGGACTAGCGGACAATGAGCAGTTCTTC
- TRBJ2-5 TRBV5-6 - CASSLASLRETQYF TGTGCCAGCAGCTTGGCTAGCCTCCGGGAGACCCAGTACTTC
many TRBJ1-1 TRBV4-2 - CASSRDLAGETEAFF TGTGCCAGCAGCCGGGACCTCGCGGGGGAAACTGAAGCTTTCTTT
- TRBJ2-7 TRBV20-1 - CSARDYRGSSYEQYF TGCAGTGCTAGAGATTACCGGGGAAGCTCCTACGAGCAGTACTTC
- TRBJ1-4 TRBV6-1 - CASVPDATNEKLFF TGTGCCAGTGTCCCGGACGCAACTAATGAAAAACTGTTTTTT
- TRBJ1-4 TRBV20-1 - CSASYQGPTNEKLFF TGCAGTGCTAGTTATCAGGGTCCAACTAATGAAAAACTGTTTTTT
- TRBJ2-7 TRBV3-1 - CASSQDLVTYEQYF TGTGCCAGCAGCCAAGATTTGGTTACCTACGAGCAGTACTTC
many TRBJ2-7 TRBV27 - CASSYTGSYEQYF TGTGCCAGCAGTTACACAGGGTCCTACGAGCAGTACTTC
- TRBJ2-7 TRBV3-1 - CASSQRKGEQYF TGTGCCAGCAGCCAAAGGAAAGGCGAGCAGTACTTC
- TRBJ2-4 TRBV4-1 TRBD2 CASSQGGLAGGWTPAKNIQYF TGCGCCAGCAGCCAAGGCGGACTAGCGGGAGGGTGGACCCCAGCCAAAAACATTCAGTACTTC
many TRBJ2-5 TRBV10-3 - CAISGRHPGQETQYF TGTGCCATCAGTGGCCGCCACCCTGGGCAAGAGACCCAGTACTTC
- TRBJ1-4 TRBV7-9 - CASTLDRVRNEKLFF TGTGCCAGCACCTTAGATCGGGTTCGCAATGAAAAACTGTTTTTT